Listed below are T cell receptor beta chains from one sample, sequenced in a study of cytomegalovirus exposure and HLA in healthy donors. TCRdb's table, derived via immunoSEQ multiplex PCR, lists solely in-frame clones and lacks some. In the table there are hundreds of thousands of clones, approximately 84% of which are singletons. The sequenced sample was PBMCs. These receptors originate from a woman aged 35 to 49 in good health and CMV-seronegative. Both conserved end residues are part of each CDR3.

TRBV19 CASSADGTGVETQYF
TRBV27 CASKDRATDTQYF
TRBV4-3 CASSQDPQGWTEAFF
TRBV27 CASSFRDTQYF
TRBV4-2 CASSRLATETQYF
TRBV7-6 CASSPNRVSGGTQETQYF
TRBV10-3 CAISERGTGTNYGYTF
TRBV6-1 CASLLAGTYEQYF
TRBV7-7 CASSLGQGGTGELFF
TRBV28 CASSPVGTTIQYF
TRBV7-9 CASSLRTQGSYEQYF
TRBV7-9 CSSSRAGGPGQPQHF
TRBV19 CASSARGYEQYF
TRBV27 CASSLLGPTYEQYF
TRBV7-2 CASSAAGGQPQHF
TRBV6-5 CASSFTPNYGYTF
TRBV6-1 CASSEFLPTGGDYGYTF
TRBV7-9 CASSLGQGGTNYGYTF
TRBV7-6 CASSLPGQDGGNEQFF
TRBV25-1 CASSESGYTEAFF
TRBV9 CASSVAAGGPYNEQFF
TRBV7-9 CASSPDRGIGTEAFF
TRBV5-1 CASSPDPTGALTDTQYF
TRBV4-1 CASSQGMGTGHPLF
TRBV4-2 CASSQDKQGGVVGYTF
TRBV7-9 CASSLDGGGARQPQHF
TRBV29-1 CSVRIETQYF
TRBV4-1 CASSQDVGRANSPLHF
TRBV28 CASSFWDRAGQPQHF
TRBV4-1 CASTSTNEKLFF
TRBV28 CASSPDRVYGYTF
TRBV4-2 CASSQQQGVNTEAFF
TRBV9 CASSVDRRQDTQYF
TRBV7-9 CASSPGGYEQYF
TRBV7-8 CASSLVGHPSSYNSPLHF
TRBV7-8 CASSLVGSSYNEQFF
TRBV5-4 CASSRRQGSNTGELFF
TRBV19 CASSNGILGEAFF
TRBV2 CASTGAENSPLHF
TRBV30 CAWSIAGGSQETQYF
TRBV4-2 CASSQTPNTEAFF
TRBV12-2 CASRLAHDRALRLTGIRGGYGYTF
TRBV27 CASSLSKGGNQPQHF
TRBV5-1 CASSPRVQGDTGELFF
TRBV5-1 CVSSSRDRGVSGYTF
TRBV9 CASNVVGGGQETQYF